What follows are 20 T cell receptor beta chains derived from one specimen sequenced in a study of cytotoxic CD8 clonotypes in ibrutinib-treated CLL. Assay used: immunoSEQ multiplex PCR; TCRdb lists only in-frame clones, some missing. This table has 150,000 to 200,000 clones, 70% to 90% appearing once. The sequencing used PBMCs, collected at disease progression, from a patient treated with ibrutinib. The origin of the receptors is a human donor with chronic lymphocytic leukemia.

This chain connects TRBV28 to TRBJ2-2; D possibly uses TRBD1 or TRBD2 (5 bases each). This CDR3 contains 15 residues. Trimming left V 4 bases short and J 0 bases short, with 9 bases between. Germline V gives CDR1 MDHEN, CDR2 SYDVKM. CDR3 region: CASSSGRTNTGELFF. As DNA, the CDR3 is TGTGCCAGCAGTTCAGGGAGAACGAACACCGGGGAGCTGTTTTTT. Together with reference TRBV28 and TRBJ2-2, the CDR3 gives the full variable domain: DVKVTQSSRYLVKRTGEKVFLECVQDMDHENMFWYRQDPGLGLRLIYFSYDVKMKEKGDIPEGYSVSREKKERFSLILESASTNQTSMYLCASSSGRTNTGELFFGEGSRLTVL.

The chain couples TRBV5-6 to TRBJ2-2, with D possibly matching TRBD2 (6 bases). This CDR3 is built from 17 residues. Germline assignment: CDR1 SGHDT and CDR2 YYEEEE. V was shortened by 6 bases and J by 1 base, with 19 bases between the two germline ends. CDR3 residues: CASIRAGGTLNTGELFF. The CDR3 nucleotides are TGTGCCAGCATCCGGGCGGGTGGGACTCTGAACACCGGGGAGCTGTTTTTT.

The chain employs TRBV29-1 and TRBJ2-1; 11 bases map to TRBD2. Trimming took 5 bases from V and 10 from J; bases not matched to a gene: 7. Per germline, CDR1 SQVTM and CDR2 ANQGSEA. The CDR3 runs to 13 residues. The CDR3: CSVSIAGGREQFF. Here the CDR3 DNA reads TGCAGCGTTTCGATAGCGGGAGGGAGGGAGCAGTTCTTC.

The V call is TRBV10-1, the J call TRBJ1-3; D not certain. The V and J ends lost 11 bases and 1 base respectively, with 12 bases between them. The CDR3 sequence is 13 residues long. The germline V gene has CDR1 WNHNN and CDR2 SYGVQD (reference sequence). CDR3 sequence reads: CAGEPRSGNTIYF. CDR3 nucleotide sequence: TGCGCCGGCGAACCGAGATCTGGAAACACCATATATTTT.

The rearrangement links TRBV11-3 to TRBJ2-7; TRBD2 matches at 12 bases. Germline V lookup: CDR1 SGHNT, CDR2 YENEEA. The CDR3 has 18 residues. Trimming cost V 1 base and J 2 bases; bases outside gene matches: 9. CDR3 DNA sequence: TGTGCCAGCAGCTTAGGGCCACTAGCGGGAGGATCAACCTACGAGCAGTACTTC. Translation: CASSLGPLAGGSTYEQYF. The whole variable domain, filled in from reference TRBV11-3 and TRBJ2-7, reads EAGVVQSPRYKIIEKKQPVAFWCNPISGHNTLYWYLQNLGQGPELLIRYENEEAVDDSQLPKDRFSAERLKGVDSTLKIQPAELGDSAVYLCASSLGPLAGGSTYEQYFGPGTRLTVT.

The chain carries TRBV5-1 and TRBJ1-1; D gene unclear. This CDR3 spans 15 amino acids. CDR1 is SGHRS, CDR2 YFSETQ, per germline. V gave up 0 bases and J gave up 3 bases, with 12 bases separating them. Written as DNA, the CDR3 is TGCGCCAGCAGCTTGGGAGCATCGGGTTACACTGAAGCTTTCTTT. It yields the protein CASSLGASGYTEAFF.

CDR3 region: CASSRQGVWETQYF. CDR3 coding DNA: TGTGCCAGCAGTCGACAGGGGGTCTGGGAGACCCAGTACTTC. The chain is built from TRBV27 and TRBJ2-5; 9 nucleotides match TRBD1. This CDR3 has 14 residues. Germline CDR1 is MNHEY and CDR2 is SMNVEV (reference sequence). The junction had 6 bases not matched to a gene; V was cut back by 5 bases and J by 5 bases.

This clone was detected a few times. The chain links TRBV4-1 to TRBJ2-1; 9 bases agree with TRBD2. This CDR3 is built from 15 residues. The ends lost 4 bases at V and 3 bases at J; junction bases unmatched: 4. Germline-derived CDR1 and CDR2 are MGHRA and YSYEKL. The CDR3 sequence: CASSRVAGVYNEQFF. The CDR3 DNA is TGCGCCAGCAGCCGGGTAGCGGGAGTCTACAATGAGCAGTTCTTC.

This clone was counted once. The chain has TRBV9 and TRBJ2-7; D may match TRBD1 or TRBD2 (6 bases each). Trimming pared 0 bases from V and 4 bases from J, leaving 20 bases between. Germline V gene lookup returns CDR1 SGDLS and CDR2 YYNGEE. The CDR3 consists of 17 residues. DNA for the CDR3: TGTGCCAGCAGCGTAGGAGTCATCGGGGGCCCACTTTACGAGCAGTACTTC. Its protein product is CASSVGVIGGPLYEQYF. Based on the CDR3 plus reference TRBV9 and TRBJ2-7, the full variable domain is DSGVTQTPKHLITATGQRVTLRCSPRSGDLSVYWYQQSLDQGLQFLIQYYNGEERAKGNILERFSAQQFPDLHSELNLSSLELGDSALYFCASSVGVIGGPLYEQYFGPGTRLTVT.

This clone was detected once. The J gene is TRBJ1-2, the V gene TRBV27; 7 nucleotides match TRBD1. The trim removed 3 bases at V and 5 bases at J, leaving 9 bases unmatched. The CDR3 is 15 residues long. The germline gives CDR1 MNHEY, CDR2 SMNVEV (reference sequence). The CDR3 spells CASSFRDSSPYGYTF. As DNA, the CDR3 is TGTGCCAGCAGTTTCCGGGACAGCTCGCCATATGGCTACACCTTC.

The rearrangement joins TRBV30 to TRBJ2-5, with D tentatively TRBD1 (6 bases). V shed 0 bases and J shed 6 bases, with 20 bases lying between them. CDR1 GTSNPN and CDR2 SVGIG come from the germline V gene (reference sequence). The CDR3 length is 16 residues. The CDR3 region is CAWSVYPGHLSQTQYF. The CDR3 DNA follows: TGTGCCTGGAGTGTATACCCGGGACACCTCTCGCAGACCCAGTACTTC. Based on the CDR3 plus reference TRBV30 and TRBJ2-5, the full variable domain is SQTIHQWPATLVQPVGSPLSLECTVEGTSNPNLYWYRQAAGRGLQLLFYSVGIGQISSEVPQNLSASRPQDRQFILSSKKLLLSDSGFYLCAWSVYPGHLSQTQYFGPGTRLLVL.

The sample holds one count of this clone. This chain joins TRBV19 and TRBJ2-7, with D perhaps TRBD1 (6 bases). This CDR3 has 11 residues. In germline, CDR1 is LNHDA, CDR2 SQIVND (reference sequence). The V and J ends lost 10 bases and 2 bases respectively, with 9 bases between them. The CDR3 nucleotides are TGTGCCACTAGGACAGCCTACGAGCAGTACTTC. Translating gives CATRTAYEQYF.

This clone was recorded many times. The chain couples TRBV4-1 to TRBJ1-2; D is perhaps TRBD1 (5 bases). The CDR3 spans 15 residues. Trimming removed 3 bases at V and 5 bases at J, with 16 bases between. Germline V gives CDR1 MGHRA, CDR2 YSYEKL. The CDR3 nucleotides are TGCGCCAGCAGCCAGGCCACCGGGACGAGGTATGGCTACACCTTC. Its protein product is CASSQATGTRYGYTF.

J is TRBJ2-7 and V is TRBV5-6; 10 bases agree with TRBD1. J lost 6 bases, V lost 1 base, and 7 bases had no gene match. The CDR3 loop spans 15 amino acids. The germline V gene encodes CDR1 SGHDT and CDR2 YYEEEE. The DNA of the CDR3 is TGTGCCAGCAGCTTGTCCAGGACAGGGGGATTCGAGCAGTACTTC. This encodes CASSLSRTGGFEQYF.

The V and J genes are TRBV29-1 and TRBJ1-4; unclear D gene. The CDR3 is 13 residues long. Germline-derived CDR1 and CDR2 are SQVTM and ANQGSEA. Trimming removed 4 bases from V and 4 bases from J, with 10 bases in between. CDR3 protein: CSVGGGSNEKLFF. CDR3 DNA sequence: TGCAGCGTTGGAGGAGGGAGTAATGAAAAACTGTTTTTT.

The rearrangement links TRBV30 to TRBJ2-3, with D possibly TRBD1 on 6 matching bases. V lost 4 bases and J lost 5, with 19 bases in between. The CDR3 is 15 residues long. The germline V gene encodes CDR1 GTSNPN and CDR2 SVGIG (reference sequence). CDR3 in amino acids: CAWNRFDRWEDTQYF. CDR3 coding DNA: TGTGCCTGGAACCGCTTCGACAGGTGGGAAGATACGCAGTATTTT. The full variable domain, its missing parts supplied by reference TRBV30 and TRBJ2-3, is SQTIHQWPATLVQPVGSPLSLECTVEGTSNPNLYWYRQAAGRGLQLLFYSVGIGQISSEVPQNLSASRPQDRQFILSSKKLLLSDSGFYLCAWNRFDRWEDTQYFGPGTRLTVL.

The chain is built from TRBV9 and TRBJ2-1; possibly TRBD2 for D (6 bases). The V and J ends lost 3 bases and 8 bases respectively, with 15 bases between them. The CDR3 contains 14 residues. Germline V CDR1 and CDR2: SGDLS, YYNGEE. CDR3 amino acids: CASSALTAGDEQFF. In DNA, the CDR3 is TGTGCCAGCAGCGCCTTGACAGCGGGCGATGAGCAGTTCTTC.

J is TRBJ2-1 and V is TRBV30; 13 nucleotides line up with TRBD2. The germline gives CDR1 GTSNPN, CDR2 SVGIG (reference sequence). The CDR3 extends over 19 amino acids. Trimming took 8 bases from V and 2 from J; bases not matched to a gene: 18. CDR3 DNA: TGTGCCCAGGACCCGCCGAGGACTAGCGGGAGAAACCCCTACAATGAGCAGTTCTTC. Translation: CAQDPPRTSGRNPYNEQFF. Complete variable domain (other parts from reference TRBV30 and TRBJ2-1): SQTIHQWPATLVQPVGSPLSLECTVEGTSNPNLYWYRQAAGRGLQLLFYSVGIGQISSEVPQNLSASRPQDRQFILSSKKLLLSDSGFYLCAQDPPRTSGRNPYNEQFFGPGTRLTVL.

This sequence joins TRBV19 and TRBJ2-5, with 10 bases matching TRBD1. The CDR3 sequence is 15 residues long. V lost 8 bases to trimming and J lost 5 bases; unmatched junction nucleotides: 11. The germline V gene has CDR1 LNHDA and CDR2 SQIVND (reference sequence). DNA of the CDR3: TGTGCCAGTCGCCCGGACAGGGGGTCTTTGGAGACCCAGTACTTC. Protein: CASRPDRGSLETQYF.

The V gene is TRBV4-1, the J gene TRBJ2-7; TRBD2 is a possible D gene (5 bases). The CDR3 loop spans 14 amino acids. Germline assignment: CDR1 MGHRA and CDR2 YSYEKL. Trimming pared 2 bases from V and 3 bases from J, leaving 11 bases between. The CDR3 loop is CASSQPSRYYEQYF. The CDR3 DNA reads TGCGCCAGCAGCCAACCTAGCAGGTACTACGAGCAGTACTTC.